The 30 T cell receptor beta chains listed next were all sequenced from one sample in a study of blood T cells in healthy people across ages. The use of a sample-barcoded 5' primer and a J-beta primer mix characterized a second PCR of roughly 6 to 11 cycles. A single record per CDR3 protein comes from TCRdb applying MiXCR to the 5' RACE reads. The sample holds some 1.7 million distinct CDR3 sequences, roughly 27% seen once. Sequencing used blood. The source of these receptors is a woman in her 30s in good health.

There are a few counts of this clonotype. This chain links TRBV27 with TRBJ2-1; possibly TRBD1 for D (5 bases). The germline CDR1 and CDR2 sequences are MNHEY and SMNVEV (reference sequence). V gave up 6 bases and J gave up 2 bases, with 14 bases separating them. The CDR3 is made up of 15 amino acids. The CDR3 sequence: CASRLGRPTYNEQFF. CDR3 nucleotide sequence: TGTGCCAGCAGACTGGGGCGGCCTACCTACAATGAGCAGTTCTTC.

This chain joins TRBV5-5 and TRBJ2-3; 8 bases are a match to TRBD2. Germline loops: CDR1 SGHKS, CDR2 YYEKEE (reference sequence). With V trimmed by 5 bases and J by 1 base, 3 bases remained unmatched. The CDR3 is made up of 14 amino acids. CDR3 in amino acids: CASRAAGGTDTQYF. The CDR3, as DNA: TGTGCCAGCAGAGCAGCGGGGGGCACAGATACGCAGTATTTT.

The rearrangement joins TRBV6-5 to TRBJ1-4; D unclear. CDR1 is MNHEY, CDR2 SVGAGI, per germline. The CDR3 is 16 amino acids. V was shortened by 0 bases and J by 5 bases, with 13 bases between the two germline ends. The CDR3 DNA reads TGTGCCAGCAGTTACTCGATGGCGAAGAACAATGAAAAACTGTTTTTT. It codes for CASSYSMAKNNEKLFF.

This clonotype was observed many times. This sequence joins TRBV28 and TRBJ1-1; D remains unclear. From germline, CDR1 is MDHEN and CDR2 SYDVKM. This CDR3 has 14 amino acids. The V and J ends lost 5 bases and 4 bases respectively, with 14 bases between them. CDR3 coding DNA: TGTGCCAGCAGTGCGGCCCAGATAGTCACTGAAGCTTTCTTT. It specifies CASSAAQIVTEAFF.

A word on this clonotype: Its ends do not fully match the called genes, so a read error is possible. CDR3 amino acids: CAGSPSGGTYEQYF. Written as DNA, the CDR3 is TGTGCCGGCAGCCCCTCCGGAGGGACCTACGAGCAGTACTTC. This chain uses TRBV6-5 with TRBJ2-5, with D possibly TRBD2 on 6 matching bases. The J call may not be correct, given that the DNA end is closer to TRBJ2-7. Germline CDR1 and CDR2: MNHEY and SVGAGI. The CDR3 runs 14 residues.

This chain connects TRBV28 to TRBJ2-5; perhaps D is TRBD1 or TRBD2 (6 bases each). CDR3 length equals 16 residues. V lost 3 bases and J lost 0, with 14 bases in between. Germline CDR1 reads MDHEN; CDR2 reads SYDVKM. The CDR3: CASSFGGVGYQETQYF. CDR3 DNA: TGTGCCAGCAGTTTCGGGGGCGTGGGGTACCAAGAGACCCAGTACTTC.

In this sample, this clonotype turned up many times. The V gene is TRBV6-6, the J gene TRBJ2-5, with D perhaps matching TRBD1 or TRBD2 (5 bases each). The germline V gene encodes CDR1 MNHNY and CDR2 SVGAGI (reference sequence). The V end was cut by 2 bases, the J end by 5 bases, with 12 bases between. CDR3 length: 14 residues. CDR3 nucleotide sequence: TGTGCCAGCAGTTACGGCTGGGGCGGGGAGACCCAGTACTTC. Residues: CASSYGWGGETQYF.

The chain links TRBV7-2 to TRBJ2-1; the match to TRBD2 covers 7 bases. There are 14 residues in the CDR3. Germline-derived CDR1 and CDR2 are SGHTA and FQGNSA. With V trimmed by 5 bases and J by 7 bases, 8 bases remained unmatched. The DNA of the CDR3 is TGTGCCAGCAGCCGCTTGGGTAGCGGGAATGAGCAGTTCTTC. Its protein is CASSRLGSGNEQFF. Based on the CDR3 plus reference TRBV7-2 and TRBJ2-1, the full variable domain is GAGVSQSPSNKVTEKGKDVELRCDPISGHTALYWYRQSLGQGLEFLIYFQGNSAPDKSGLPSDRFSAERTGGSVSTLTIQRTQQEDSAVYLCASSRLGSGNEQFFGPGTRLTVL.

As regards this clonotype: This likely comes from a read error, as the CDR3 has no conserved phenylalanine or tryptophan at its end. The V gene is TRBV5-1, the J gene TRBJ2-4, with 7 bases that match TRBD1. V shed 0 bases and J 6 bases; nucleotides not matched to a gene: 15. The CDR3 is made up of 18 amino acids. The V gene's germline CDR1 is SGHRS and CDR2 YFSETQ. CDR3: CASSLVAGGPTTRNIQYV. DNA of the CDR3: TGCGCCAGCAGCTTGGTAGCAGGGGGTCCGACTACTAGAAACATTCAGTACGTC.

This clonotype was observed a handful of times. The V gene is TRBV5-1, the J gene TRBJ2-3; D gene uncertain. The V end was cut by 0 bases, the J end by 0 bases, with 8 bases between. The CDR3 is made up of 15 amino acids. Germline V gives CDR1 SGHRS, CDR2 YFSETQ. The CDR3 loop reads CASSLAAPSTDTQYF. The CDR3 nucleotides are TGCGCCAGCAGCTTGGCAGCCCCTAGCACAGATACGCAGTATTTT.

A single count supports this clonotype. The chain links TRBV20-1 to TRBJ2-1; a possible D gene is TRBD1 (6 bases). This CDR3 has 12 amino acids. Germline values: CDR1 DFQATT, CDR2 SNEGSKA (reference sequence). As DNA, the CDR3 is TGCAGCGCTTGGCGGACAGACAATGAGCAGTTCTTC. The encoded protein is CSAWRTDNEQFF.

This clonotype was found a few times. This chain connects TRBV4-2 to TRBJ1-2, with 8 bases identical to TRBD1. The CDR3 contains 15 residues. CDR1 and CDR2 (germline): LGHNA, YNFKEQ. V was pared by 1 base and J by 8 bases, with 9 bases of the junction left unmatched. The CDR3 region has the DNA TGTGCCAGCAGCCAAGGAGAACTCGACAGGGGAGGCTACACCTTC. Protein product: CASSQGELDRGGYTF.

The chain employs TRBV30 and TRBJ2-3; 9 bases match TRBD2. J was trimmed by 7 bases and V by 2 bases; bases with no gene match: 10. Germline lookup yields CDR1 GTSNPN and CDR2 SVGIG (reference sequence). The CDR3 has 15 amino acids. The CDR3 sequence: CAWSLEAGGVNTQYF. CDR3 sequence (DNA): TGTGCCTGGAGTCTGGAAGCGGGGGGAGTCAATACGCAGTATTTT.

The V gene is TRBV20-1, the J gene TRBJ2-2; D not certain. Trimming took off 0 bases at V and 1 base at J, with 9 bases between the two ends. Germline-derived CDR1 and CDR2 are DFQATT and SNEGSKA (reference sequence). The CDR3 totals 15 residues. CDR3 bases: TGCAGTGCTAGAGATGTGGTGGTGAACACCGGGGAGCTGTTTTTT. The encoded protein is CSARDVVVNTGELFF.

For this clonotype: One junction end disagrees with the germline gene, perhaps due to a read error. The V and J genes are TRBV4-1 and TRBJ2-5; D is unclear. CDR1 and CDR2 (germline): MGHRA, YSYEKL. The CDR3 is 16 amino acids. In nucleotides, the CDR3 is TGCGCCATCAGCCTCGCGGCACGATCTACCCAAGAGACCCAGTACTTC. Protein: CAISLAARSTQETQYF.

CDR3: CASRPGEGARLSYGYTF. Written as DNA, the CDR3 is TGCGCCAGCAGACCCGGGGAGGGGGCACGACTTAGCTATGGCTACACCTTC. V usage is TRBV5-1 and J usage is TRBJ1-2, with TRBD1 matching 7 bases. After removal of 5 bases from V and 4 bases from J, the junction contained 17 bases not matched to a gene. This CDR3 is 17 amino acids long. CDR1 is SGHRS and CDR2 is YFSETQ in the germline V gene.

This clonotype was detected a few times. The CDR3 region is CASRPDSLWEQFF. The CDR3 region has the DNA TGTGCTAGTAGGCCGGACTCTCTTTGGGAGCAGTTCTTC. The chain is built from TRBV12-5 and TRBJ2-1, with D perhaps TRBD2 (5 bases). In germline, CDR1 is LGHNT, CDR2 FRNRAP. This CDR3 is 13 amino acids long. Trimming pared 8 bases from V and 10 bases from J, leaving 18 bases between.

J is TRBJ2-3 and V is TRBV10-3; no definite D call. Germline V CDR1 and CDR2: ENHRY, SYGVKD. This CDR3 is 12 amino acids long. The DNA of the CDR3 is TGTACCACGAAAGAGAATACAGATACGCAGTATTTT. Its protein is CTTKENTDTQYF.

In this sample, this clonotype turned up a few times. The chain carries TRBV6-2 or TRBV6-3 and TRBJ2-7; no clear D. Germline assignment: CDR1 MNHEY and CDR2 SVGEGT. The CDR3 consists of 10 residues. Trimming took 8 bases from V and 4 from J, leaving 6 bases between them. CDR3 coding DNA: TGTGCCAGCCAAGATTACGAGCAGTACTTC. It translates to CASQDYEQYF.

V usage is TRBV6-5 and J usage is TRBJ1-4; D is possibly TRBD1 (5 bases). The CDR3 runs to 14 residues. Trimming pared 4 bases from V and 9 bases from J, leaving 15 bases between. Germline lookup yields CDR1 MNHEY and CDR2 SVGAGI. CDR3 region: CASSSDRGAQKLFF. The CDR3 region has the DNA TGTGCCAGCAGTTCGGATAGAGGGGCCCAAAAACTGTTTTTT.

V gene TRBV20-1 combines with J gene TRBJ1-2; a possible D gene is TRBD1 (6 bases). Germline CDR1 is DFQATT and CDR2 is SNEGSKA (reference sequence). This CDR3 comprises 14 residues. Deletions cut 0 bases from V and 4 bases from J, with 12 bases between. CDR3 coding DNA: TGCAGTGCTAGAGATTCTGGACAGCCCTATGGCTACACCTTC. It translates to CSARDSGQPYGYTF.

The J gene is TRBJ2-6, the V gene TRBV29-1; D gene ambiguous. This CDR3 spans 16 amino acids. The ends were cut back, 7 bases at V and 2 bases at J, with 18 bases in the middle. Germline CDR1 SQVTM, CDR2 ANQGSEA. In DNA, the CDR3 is TGCAGCGCCCTATCTAGGAGAAACGCTGGGGCCAACGTCCTGACTTTC. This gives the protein CSALSRRNAGANVLTF.

The CDR3 nucleotides are TGTGCCTCGGGGGCCCACGGTGAAAAACTGTTTTTT. This codes for CASGAHGEKLFF. V is TRBV27 and J is TRBJ1-4; a possible D gene is TRBD1 (6 bases). Trimming left V 11 bases short and J 7 bases short, with 14 bases between. The CDR3 covers 12 residues. Germline V gene lookup returns CDR1 MNHEY and CDR2 SMNVEV (reference sequence).

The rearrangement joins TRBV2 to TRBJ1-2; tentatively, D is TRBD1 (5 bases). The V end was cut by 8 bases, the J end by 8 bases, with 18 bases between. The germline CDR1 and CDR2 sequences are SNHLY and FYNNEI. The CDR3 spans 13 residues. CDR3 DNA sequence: TGTGCCAGCGGGGACCTCGGCAGCCAGGGCTACACCTTC. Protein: CASGDLGSQGYTF.

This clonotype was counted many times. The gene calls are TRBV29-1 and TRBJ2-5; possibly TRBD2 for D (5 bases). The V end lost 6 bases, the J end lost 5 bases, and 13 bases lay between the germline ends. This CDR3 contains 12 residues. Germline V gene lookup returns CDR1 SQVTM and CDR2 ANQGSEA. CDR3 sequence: CSVDRSGETQYF. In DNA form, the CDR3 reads TGCAGCGTCGACCGGTCGGGGGAGACCCAGTACTTC.

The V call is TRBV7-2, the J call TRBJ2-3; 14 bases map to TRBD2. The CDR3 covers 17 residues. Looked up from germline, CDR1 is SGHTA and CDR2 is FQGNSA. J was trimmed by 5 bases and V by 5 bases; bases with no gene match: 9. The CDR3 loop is CASSRPGLAGGGDTQYF. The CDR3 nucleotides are TGTGCCAGCAGCCGCCCCGGACTAGCGGGAGGTGGAGATACGCAGTATTTT.

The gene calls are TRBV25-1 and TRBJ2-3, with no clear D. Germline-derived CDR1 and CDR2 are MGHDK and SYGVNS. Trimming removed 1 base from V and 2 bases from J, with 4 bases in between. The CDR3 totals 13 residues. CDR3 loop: CASSEFYTDTQYF. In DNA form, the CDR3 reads TGTGCCAGCAGTGAATTCTACACAGATACGCAGTATTTT.

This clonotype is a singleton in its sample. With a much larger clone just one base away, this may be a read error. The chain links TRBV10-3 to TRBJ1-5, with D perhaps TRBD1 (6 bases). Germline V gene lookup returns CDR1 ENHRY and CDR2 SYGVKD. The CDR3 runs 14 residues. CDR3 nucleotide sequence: TGTGTCATCAGGGATTCTACAGGGAATCAGCCCCAGCATTTT. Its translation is CVIRDSTGNQPQHF.

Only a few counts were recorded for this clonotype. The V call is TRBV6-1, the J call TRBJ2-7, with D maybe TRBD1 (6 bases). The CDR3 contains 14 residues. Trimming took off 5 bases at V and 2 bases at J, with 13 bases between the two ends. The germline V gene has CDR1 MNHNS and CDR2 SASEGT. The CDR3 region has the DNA TGTGCCAGCAGTTCCGGACAGACACCCTACGAGCAGTACTTC. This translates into CASSSGQTPYEQYF.

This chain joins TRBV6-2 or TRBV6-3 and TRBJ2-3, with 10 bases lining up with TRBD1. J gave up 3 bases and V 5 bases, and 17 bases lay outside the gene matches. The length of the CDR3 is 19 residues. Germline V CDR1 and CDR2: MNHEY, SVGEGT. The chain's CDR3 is CASSQILFRTGGETDTQYF. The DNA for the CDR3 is TGTGCCAGCAGTCAAATACTTTTTAGGACAGGGGGAGAAACAGATACGCAGTATTTT.